This is a list of T cell receptor beta chains from one sample in a study of blood T cell repertoires in COVID-19. Only in-frame clones appear in the TCRdb table, and some are missing; sequencing was by immunoSEQ multiplex PCR. This sample has roughly 140,000 clones, with 75% to 85% found just once. Material: peripheral blood. The source is a man between 65 and 85 years old who had recovered from COVID-19. Each CDR3 is given with its conserved first and last residue. D genes are given only for firm matches. The size of a clone is reported for some rows only, either as once, few or many, or as a class for expanded clones.

>17|TRBJ2-5|TRBV7-6|few|TRBD2
CASSPIGGSGRMVTQYF
TGTGCCAGCAGCCCAATTGGTGGTAGCGGGAGAATGGTGACCCAGTACTTC
>15|TRBJ2-7|TRBV19|NA|TRBD2
CASSIGSGSSYEQYF
TGTGCCAGTAGTATAGGTAGCGGGAGCTCCTACGAGCAGTACTTC
>13|TRBJ2-2|TRBV19|NA|NA
CASSITRTGELFF
TGTGCCAGTAGTATAACTAGGACCGGGGAGCTGTTTTTT
>15|TRBJ2-7|TRBV5-1|NA|TRBD2
CASSLLTGGRIEQYF
TGCGCCAGCAGCTTGCTCACGGGAGGCCGGATCGAGCAGTACTTC
>14|TRBJ2-1|TRBV7-9|many|TRBD1
CASSPGTGALRQFF
TGTGCCAGCAGCCCCGGGACAGGGGCTTTGCGGCAGTTCTTC
>14|TRBJ2-7|TRBV29-1|few|TRBD2
CSARLLAGGNEQYF
TGCAGCGCCCGATTACTAGCGGGAGGGAACGAGCAGTACTTC
>19|TRBJ1-6|TRBV4-1|few|TRBD1
CASSLSGQPNPSYNSPLHF
TGCGCCAGCAGCCTCTCGGGACAGCCTAATCCCTCCTATAATTCACCCCTCCACTTT
>16|TRBJ2-5|TRBV10-1|NA|TRBD2
CASSDGLAGKGETQYF
TGCGCCAGCAGCGATGGACTAGCGGGTAAAGGAGAGACCCAGTACTTC
>18|TRBJ2-2|TRBV12-5|NA|NA
CASGLVGVRGSNTGELFF
TGTGCTAGTGGTTTGGTAGGTGTCAGGGGCTCGAACACCGGGGAGCTGTTTTTT
>16|TRBJ2-6|TRBV3-1/TRBV3-2|NA|TRBD1
CASSQGQNSGANVLTF
TGTGCCAGCAGCCAGGGACAGAACTCTGGGGCCAACGTCCTGACTTTC
>15|TRBJ1-4|TRBV2|NA|TRBD1
CASRALTGANEKLFF
TGTGCCAGCAGGGCACTGACAGGGGCAAATGAAAAACTGTTTTTT
>13|TRBJ1-2|TRBV5-4|few|TRBD1
CASTPTGTYGYTF
TGTGCCAGCACCCCGACAGGGACCTATGGCTACACCTTC
>15|TRBJ2-1|TRBV6-2/TRBV6-3|NA|NA
CASSYPDTPNNEQFF
TGTGCCAGCAGTTACCCGGACACCCCTAACAATGAGCAGTTCTTC
>13|TRBJ2-1|TRBV7-2|few|NA
CASSPYRANEQFF
TGTGCCAGCAGCCCCTACAGGGCCAATGAGCAGTTCTTC
>15|TRBJ1-2|TRBV7-2|NA|TRBD1
CASNIDGTGPYGYTF
TGTGCCAGCAACATCGACGGGACAGGGCCCTATGGCTACACCTTC
>15|TRBJ1-1|TRBV5-6|few|TRBD1
CASTLFDRENTEAFF
TGTGCCAGCACCCTTTTCGACAGGGAAAACACTGAAGCTTTCTTT
>15|TRBJ2-7|TRBV7-2|once|TRBD1
CASSLEGAGGYEQYF
TGTGCCAGCAGCTTAGAGGGGGCAGGAGGCTACGAGCAGTACTTC
>14|TRBJ2-2|TRBV7-2|NA|TRBD2
CASSLGGGTGELFF
TGTGCCAGCAGCTTAGGGGGGGGCACCGGGGAGCTGTTTTTT
>16|TRBJ2-3|TRBV9|NA|TRBD2
CASSVEPAGGTDTQYF
TGTGCCAGCAGCGTAGAGCCAGCGGGAGGGACAGATACGCAGTATTTT
>12|TRBJ2-7|TRBV29-1|NA|TRBD2
CSVGAGYGEQYF
TGCAGCGTTGGAGCGGGGTACGGCGAGCAGTACTTC
>15|TRBJ2-3|TRBV18|NA|NA
CASSSSAGFTDTQYF
TGTGCCAGCTCCTCCTCAGCGGGCTTCACAGATACGCAGTATTTT
>14|TRBJ2-7|TRBV30|NA|TRBD2
CAWNRLAGANEQYF
TGTGCCTGGAACCGACTAGCGGGAGCAAACGAGCAGTACTTC
>14|TRBJ2-3|TRBV6-5|NA|NA
CASSKDSNTDTQYF
TGTGCCAGCAGTAAGGACAGCAACACAGATACGCAGTATTTT
>17|TRBJ2-3|TRBV5-1|NA|NA
CASSPVLLVRVADTQYF
TGCGCCAGCAGCCCCGTCTTGTTAGTGAGAGTCGCAGATACGCAGTATTTT
>13|TRBJ1-2|TRBV6-5|NA|NA
CASSPQGWYGYTF
TGTGCCAGCAGTCCGCAGGGCTGGTATGGCTACACCTTC
>15|TRBJ2-7|TRBV3-1/TRBV3-2|NA|TRBD1
CASSRRTGPSDEQYF
TGTGCCAGCAGCCGAAGGACAGGTCCATCAGACGAGCAGTACTTC
>15|TRBJ2-2|TRBV7-8|NA|NA
CASRYYGQNTGELFF
TGTGCCAGCAGATATTATGGACAGAACACCGGGGAGCTGTTTTTT
>14|TRBJ1-4|TRBV5-1|NA|NA
CASSLTGWDEKLFF
TGCGCCAGCAGCTTGACAGGGTGGGATGAAAAACTGTTTTTT
>15|TRBJ2-3|TRBV14|NA|NA
CASSQDRRSTDTQYF
TGTGCCAGCAGCCAAGATAGGAGGAGCACAGATACGCAGTATTTT
>16|TRBJ2-2|TRBV9|NA|TRBD2
CASSPTSGGTAGELFF
TGTGCCAGCAGCCCAACTAGCGGGGGCACAGCGGGGGAGCTGTTTTTT
>17|TRBJ2-3|TRBV19|NA|TRBD2
CASTRTSGRISTDTQYF
TGTGCCAGTACCCGGACTAGCGGGAGAATTAGCACAGATACGCAGTATTTT
>13|TRBJ2-7|TRBV10-3|NA|NA
CAISESSRYEQYF
TGTGCCATCAGTGAGTCGAGTCGTTACGAGCAGTACTTC
>12|TRBJ2-2|TRBV30|NA|NA
CAWSVYTGELFF
TGTGCCTGGAGCGTGTACACCGGGGAGCTGTTTTTT
>14|TRBJ2-5|TRBV14|NA|NA
CASSRRQGRETQYF
TGTGCCAGCAGCCGTCGGCAGGGCCGAGAGACCCAGTACTTC
>15|TRBJ2-3|TRBV4-2|NA|TRBD2
CASSQSSGRADTQYF
TGTGCCAGCAGCCAGTCTAGCGGGAGGGCAGATACGCAGTATTTT
>14|TRBJ2-5|TRBV2|once|TRBD2
CASSVPAGVETQYF
TGTGCCAGCAGTGTCCCAGCGGGAGTAGAGACCCAGTACTTC
>14|TRBJ1-5|TRBV6-5|NA|TRBD1
CASSETGANQPQHF
TGTGCCAGCAGCGAGACAGGGGCCAATCAGCCCCAGCATTTT
>17|TRBJ2-2|TRBV21-1|once|NA
CASSKVDSPRDTGELFF
TGTGCCAGCAGCAAAGTTGACTCACCGCGTGACACCGGGGAGCTGTTTTTT
>14|TRBJ1-5|TRBV18|NA|NA
CASSPGEGNQPQHF
TGTGCCAGCTCACCAGGGGAGGGCAATCAGCCCCAGCATTTT
>17|TRBJ2-1|TRBV7-2|NA|TRBD2
CASSFGAWASGSNEQFF
TGTGCCAGCAGCTTCGGGGCTTGGGCTAGCGGGAGCAATGAGCAGTTCTTC
>16|TRBJ1-1|TRBV6-2/TRBV6-3|NA|NA
CASSYPQSTDYTEAFF
TGTGCCAGCAGTTACCCACAATCCACAGATTACACTGAAGCTTTCTTT
>16|TRBJ2-7|TRBV6-6|NA|TRBD2
CASRTTVGGSSYEPYF
TGTGCCAGCAGGACAACTGTCGGCGGGAGCTCCTACGAGCCGTACTTC
>17|TRBJ2-7|TRBV27|NA|TRBD2
CASSLPGDQREGYEQYF
TGTGCCAGCAGTTTGCCCGGTGACCAGCGGGAAGGGTACGAGCAGTACTTC
>13|TRBJ1-1|TRBV6-5|NA|TRBD1
CASKQGAGTEAFF
TGTGCCAGCAAACAGGGGGCGGGCACTGAAGCTTTCTTT
>14|TRBJ2-5|TRBV19|NA|NA
CASSINSPGETQYF
TGTGCCAGTAGTATCAACAGCCCCGGAGAGACCCAGTACTTC
>12|TRBJ2-3|TRBV5-1|NA|NA
CASSLSTDTQYF
TGCGCCAGCAGCCTAAGCACAGATACGCAGTATTTT
>15|TRBJ2-1|TRBV7-6|NA|TRBD1
CASSEVGGAYNEQFF
TGTGCCAGCAGCGAGGTAGGGGGCGCCTACAATGAGCAGTTCTTC